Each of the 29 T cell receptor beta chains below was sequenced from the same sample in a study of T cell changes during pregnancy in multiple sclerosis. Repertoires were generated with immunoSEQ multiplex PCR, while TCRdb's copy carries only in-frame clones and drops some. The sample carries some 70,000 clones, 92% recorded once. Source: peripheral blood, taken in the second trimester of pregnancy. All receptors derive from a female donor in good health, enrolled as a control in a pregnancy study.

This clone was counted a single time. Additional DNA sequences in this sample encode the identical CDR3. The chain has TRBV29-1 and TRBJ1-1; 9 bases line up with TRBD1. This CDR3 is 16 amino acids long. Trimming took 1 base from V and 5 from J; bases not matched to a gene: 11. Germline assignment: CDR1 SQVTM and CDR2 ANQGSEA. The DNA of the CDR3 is TGCAGCGTTGAAGCACGAGCTACAGGGGGCCGGACTGAAGCTTTCTTT. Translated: CSVEARATGGRTEAFF.

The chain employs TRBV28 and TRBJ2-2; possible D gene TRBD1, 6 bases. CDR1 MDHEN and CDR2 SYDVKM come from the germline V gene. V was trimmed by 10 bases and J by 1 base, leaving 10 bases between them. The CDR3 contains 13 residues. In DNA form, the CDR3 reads TGTGCCACACAGACAGGGAACACCGGGGAGCTGTTTTTT. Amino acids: CATQTGNTGELFF.

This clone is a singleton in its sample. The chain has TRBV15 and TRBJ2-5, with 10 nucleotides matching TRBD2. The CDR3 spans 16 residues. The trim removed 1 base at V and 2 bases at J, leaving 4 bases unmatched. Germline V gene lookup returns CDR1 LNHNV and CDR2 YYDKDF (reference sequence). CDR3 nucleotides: TGTGCCACCAGCAGAGGTGCTAGCGGGGGACAAGAGACCCAGTACTTC. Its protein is CATSRGASGGQETQYF.

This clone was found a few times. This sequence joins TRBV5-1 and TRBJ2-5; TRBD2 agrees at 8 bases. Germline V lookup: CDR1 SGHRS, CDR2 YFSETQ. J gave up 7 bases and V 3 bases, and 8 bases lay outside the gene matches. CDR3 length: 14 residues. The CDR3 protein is CASSSTGTRGTQYF. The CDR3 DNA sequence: TGCGCCAGCAGCTCCACCGGGACTAGAGGGACCCAGTACTTC.

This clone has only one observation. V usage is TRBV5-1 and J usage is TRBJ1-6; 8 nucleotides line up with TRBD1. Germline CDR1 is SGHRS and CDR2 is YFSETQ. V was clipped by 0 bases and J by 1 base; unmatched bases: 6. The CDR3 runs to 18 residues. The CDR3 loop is CASSLGGTGISYNSPLHF. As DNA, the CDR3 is TGCGCCAGCAGCTTGGGAGGGACAGGAATATCCTATAATTCACCCCTCCACTTT.

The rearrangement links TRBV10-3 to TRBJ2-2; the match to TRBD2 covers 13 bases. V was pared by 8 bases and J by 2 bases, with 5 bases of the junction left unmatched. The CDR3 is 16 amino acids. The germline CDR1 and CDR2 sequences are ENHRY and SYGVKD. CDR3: CAIQGLAGSNTGELFF. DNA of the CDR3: TGTGCCATCCAGGGACTAGCGGGATCTAACACCGGGGAGCTGTTTTTT.

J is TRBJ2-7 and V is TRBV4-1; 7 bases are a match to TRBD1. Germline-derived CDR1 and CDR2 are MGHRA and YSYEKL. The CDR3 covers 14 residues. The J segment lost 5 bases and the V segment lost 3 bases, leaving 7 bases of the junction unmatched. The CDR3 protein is CASSQADRAHEQYF. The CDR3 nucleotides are TGCGCCAGCAGCCAGGCCGACAGGGCCCACGAGCAGTACTTC.

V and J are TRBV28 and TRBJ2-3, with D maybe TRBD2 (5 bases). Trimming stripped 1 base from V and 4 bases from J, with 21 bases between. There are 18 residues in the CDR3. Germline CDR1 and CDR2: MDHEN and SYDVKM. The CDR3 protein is CASSLSPFGRRRADTQYF. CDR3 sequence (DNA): TGTGCCAGCAGTTTATCCCCCTTTGGGCGGAGGAGAGCAGATACGCAGTATTTT.

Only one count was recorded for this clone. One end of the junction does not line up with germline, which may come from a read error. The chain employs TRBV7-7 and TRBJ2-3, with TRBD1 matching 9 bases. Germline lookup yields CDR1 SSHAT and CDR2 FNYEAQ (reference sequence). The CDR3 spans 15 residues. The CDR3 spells CASSAGTGSTDTQYF. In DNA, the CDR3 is TGTGCTAGCAGCGCCGGGACAGGGAGCACAGATACGCAGTATTTT.

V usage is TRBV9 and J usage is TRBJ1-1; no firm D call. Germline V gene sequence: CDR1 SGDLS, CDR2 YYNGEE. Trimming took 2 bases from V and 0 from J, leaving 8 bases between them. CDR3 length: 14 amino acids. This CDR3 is CASSVQAMNTEAFF. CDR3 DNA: TGTGCCAGCAGCGTTCAGGCAATGAACACTGAAGCTTTCTTT.

The CDR3 region is CASSLIYGELFF. In DNA, the CDR3 is TGTGCCAGCAGTTTAATCTACGGGGAGCTGTTTTTT. The chain uses TRBV28 and TRBJ2-2, with D hard to call. Germline V CDR1 and CDR2: MDHEN, SYDVKM. The CDR3 totals 12 residues. Trimming stripped 2 bases from V and 7 bases from J, with 5 bases between.

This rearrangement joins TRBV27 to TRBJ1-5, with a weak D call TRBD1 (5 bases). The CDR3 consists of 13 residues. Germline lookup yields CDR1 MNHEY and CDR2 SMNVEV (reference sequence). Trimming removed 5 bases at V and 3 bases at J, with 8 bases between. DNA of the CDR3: TGTGCCAGCAGTACAGGTTTCAATCAGCCCCAGCATTTT. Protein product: CASSTGFNQPQHF.

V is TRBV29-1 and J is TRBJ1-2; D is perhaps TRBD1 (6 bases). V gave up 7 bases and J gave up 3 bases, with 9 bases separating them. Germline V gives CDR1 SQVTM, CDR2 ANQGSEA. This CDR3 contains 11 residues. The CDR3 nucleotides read TGCAGCGCCAGGGGCGACTATGGCTACACCTTC. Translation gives CSARGDYGYTF.

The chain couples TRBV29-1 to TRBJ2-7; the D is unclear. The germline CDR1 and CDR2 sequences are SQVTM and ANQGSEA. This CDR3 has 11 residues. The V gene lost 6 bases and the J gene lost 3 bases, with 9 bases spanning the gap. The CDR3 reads CSVWQVYEQYF. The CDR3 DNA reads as TGCAGCGTATGGCAGGTCTACGAGCAGTACTTC.

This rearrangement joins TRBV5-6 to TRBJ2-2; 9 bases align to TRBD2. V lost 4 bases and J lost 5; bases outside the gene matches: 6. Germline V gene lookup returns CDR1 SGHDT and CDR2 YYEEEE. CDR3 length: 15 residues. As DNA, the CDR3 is TGTGCCAGCAGCCTGGAGGGACTAGCTACCGGGGAGCTGTTTTTT. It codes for CASSLEGLATGELFF. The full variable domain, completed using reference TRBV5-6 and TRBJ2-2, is DAGVTQSPTHLIKTRGQQVTLRCSPKSGHDTVSWYQQALGQGPQFIFQYYEEEERQRGNFPDRFSGHQFPNYSSELNVNALLLGDSALYLCASSLEGLATGELFFGEGSRLTVL.

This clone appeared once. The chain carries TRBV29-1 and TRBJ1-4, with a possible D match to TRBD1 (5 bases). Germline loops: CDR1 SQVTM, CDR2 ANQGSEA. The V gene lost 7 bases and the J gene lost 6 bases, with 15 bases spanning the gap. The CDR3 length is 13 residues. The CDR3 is CSAVGPGHEKLFF. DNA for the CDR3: TGCAGCGCTGTAGGTCCAGGGCATGAAAAACTGTTTTTT.

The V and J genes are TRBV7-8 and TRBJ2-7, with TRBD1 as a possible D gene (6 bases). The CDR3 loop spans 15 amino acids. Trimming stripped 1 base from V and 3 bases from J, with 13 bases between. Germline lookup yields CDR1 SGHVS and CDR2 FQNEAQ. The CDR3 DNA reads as TGTGCCAGCAGCTTAGGGGGGCAGGGGTTCTACGAGCAGTACTTC. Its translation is CASSLGGQGFYEQYF.

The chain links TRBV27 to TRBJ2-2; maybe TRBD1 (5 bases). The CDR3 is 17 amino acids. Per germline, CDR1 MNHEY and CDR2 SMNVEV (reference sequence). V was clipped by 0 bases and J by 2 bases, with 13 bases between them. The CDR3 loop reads CASSLSGDSINTGELFF. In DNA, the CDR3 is TGTGCCAGCAGTTTATCTGGAGACAGCATAAACACCGGGGAGCTGTTTTTT.

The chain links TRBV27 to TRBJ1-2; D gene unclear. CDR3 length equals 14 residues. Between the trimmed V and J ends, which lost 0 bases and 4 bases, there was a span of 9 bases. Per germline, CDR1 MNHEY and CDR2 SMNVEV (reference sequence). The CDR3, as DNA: TGTGCCAGCAGTTTATCGAGGGTCGGCTATGGCTACACCTTC. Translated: CASSLSRVGYGYTF.

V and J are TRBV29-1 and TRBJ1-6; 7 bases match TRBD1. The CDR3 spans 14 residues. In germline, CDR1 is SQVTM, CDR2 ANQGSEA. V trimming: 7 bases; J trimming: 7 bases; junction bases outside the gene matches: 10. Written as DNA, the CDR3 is TGCAGCGCTACGACAGGGCGCGGAAATTCACCCCTCCACTTT. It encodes CSATTGRGNSPLHF. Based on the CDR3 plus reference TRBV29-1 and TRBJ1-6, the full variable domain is SAVISQKPSRDICQRGTSLTIQCQVDSQVTMMFWYRQQPGQSLTLIATANQGSEATYESGFVIDKFPISRPNLTFSTLTVSNMSPEDSSIYLCSATTGRGNSPLHFGNGTRLTVT.

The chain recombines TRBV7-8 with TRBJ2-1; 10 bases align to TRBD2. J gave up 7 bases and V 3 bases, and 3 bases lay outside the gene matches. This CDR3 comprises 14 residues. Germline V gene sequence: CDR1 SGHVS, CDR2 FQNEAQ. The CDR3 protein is CASSLGLAQNEQFF. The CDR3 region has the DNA TGTGCCAGCAGCTTGGGACTAGCGCAGAATGAGCAGTTCTTC. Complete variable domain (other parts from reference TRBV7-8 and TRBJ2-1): GAGVSQSPRYKVAKRGQDVALRCDPISGHVSLFWYQQALGQGPEFLTYFQNEAQLDKSGLPSDRFFAERPEGSVSTLKIQRTQQEDSAVYLCASSLGLAQNEQFFGPGTRLTVL.

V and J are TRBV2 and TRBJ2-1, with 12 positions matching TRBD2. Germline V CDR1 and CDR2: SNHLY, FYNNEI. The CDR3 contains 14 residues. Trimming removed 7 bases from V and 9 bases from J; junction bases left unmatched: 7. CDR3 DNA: TGTGCCAGCATGGGGCTAGCGGGAGGGGGTGAGCAGTTCTTC. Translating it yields CASMGLAGGGEQFF.

The CDR3 region is CASSQIVNTEAFF. CDR3 DNA sequence: TGTGCCAGCAGTCAGATCGTGAACACTGAAGCTTTCTTT. The chain employs TRBV16 and TRBJ1-1; D gene ambiguous. The germline CDR1 and CDR2 sequences are KGHSY and FQNENV. Trimming took off 6 bases at V and 0 bases at J, with 8 bases between the two ends. The CDR3 is 13 amino acids. The full variable domain, with the rest looked up from reference TRBV16 and TRBJ1-1, is GEEVAQTPKHLVRGEGQKAKLYCAPIKGHSYVFWYQQVLKNEFKFLISFQNENVFDETGMPKERFSAKCLPNSPCSLEIQATKLEDSAVYFCASSQIVNTEAFFGQGTRLTVV.

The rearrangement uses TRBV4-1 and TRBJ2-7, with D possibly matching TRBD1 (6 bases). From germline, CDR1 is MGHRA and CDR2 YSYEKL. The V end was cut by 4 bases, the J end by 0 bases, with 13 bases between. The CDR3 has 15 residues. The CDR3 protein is CASSPYDRSSYEQYF. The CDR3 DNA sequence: TGCGCCAGCAGCCCTTACGACAGGAGCTCCTACGAGCAGTACTTC.

CDR3 region: CASSKGQVGGNEQFF. CDR3 nucleotides: TGTGCCAGCAGCAAAGGACAGGTAGGAGGCAATGAGCAGTTCTTC. This chain links TRBV21-1 with TRBJ2-1; the DNA was not used to check the table's D call, TRBD1. TRBV21-1 is a pseudogene locus. CDR3 length: 15 amino acids.

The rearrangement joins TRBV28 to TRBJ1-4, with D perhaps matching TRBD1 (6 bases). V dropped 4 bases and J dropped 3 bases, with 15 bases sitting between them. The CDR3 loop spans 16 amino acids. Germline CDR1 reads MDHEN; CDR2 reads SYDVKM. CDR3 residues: CASSYNLGQSNEKLFF. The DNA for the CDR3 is TGTGCCAGCAGTTACAATTTGGGACAATCTAATGAAAAACTGTTTTTT.

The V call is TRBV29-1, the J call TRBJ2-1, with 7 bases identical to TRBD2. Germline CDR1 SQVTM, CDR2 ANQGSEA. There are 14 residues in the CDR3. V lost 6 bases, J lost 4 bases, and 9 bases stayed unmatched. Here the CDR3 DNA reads TGCAGCGTAACAGCTAGCGGAGTATACAATGAGCAGTTCTTC. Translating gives CSVTASGVYNEQFF.

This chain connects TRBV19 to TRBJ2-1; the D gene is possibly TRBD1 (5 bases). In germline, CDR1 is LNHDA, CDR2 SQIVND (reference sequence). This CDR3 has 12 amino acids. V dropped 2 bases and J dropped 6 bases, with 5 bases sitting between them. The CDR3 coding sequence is TGTGCCAGTAGTATACAGGGCAATGAGCAGTTCTTC. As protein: CASSIQGNEQFF.

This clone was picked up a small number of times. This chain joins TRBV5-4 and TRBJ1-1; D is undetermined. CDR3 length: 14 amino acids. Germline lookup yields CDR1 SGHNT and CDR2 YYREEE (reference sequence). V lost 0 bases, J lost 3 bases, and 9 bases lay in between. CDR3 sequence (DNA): TGTGCCAGCAGCTTGGAGACACAGTACACTGAAGCTTTCTTT. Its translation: CASSLETQYTEAFF.